These 28 T cell receptor beta chains share one sample of origin, sequenced in a study of shared clonotypes between healthy human individuals. Data came from immunoSEQ multiplex PCR; TCRdb stores just in-frame clones and leaves some out. The table includes about 2.4 million clones, roughly 93% detected once. The specimen was naive CD4+ T cells from PBMCs. The subset was: CD45RA+ positively selected. The origin of the receptors is a man between 18 and 35 years old in good health. Some clones in this sample may be carry-over from other donors' samples.

This chain links TRBV11-2 with TRBJ2-5; 14 bases line up with TRBD2. The CDR3 loop spans 18 amino acids. Losses at the gene ends were 0 bases for V and 5 bases for J; bases not matched to a gene: 8. The V gene's germline CDR1 is SGHAT and CDR2 FQNNGV. The CDR3 sequence: CASSLEARLAGGAETQYF. The CDR3 nucleotides read TGTGCCAGCAGCTTAGAAGCGCGACTAGCGGGAGGGGCGGAGACCCAGTACTTC.

As regards this clone: Within the sample, other DNA sequences also encode this same CDR3. This chain connects TRBV2 to TRBJ1-5; no firm D call. The CDR3 consists of 14 residues. Germline CDR1 reads SNHLY; CDR2 reads FYNNEI. Trimming cost V 3 bases and J 5 bases, with 11 bases left between them. The CDR3: CASSERHADQPQHF. CDR3 bases: TGTGCCAGCAGTGAGAGGCACGCCGATCAGCCCCAGCATTTT.

The V call is TRBV9, the J call TRBJ1-3, with TRBD1 as a possible D gene (6 bases). The V and J ends lost 0 bases and 0 bases respectively, with 10 bases between them. CDR3 size: 16 residues. Per germline, CDR1 SGDLS and CDR2 YYNGEE. The CDR3 nucleotides read TGTGCCAGCAGCGTAGACCCAGGGGACTCTGGAAACACCATATATTTT. The encoded protein is CASSVDPGDSGNTIYF. Drawing the rest from reference TRBV9 and TRBJ1-3, the complete variable domain is DSGVTQTPKHLITATGQRVTLRCSPRSGDLSVYWYQQSLDQGLQFLIQYYNGEERAKGNILERFSAQQFPDLHSELNLSSLELGDSALYFCASSVDPGDSGNTIYFGEGSWLTVV.

The V gene is TRBV7-9, the J gene TRBJ2-7, with 8 bases lining up with TRBD1. Trimming cost V 5 bases and J 0 bases; bases outside gene matches: 6. The CDR3 spans 15 residues. Germline assignment: CDR1 SEHNR and CDR2 FQNEAQ (reference sequence). CDR3 DNA: TGTGCCAGCAGCAAATCAGGGGGCGCCTCCTACGAGCAGTACTTC. Its translation: CASSKSGGASYEQYF.

The rearrangement joins TRBV28 to TRBJ2-5; D might be TRBD2 (6 bases). Germline V CDR1 and CDR2: MDHEN, SYDVKM. Trimming removed 5 bases at V and 3 bases at J, with 13 bases between. The CDR3 has 14 amino acids. The CDR3 protein is CASSGVGGEETQYF. The CDR3 coding sequence is TGTGCCAGCAGTGGGGTCGGGGGTGAAGAGACCCAGTACTTC.

The CDR3 sequence is CSAKAYTEAFF. The CDR3, as DNA: TGCAGTGCAAAAGCCTACACTGAAGCTTTCTTT. The chain couples TRBV20-1 to TRBJ1-1; D is undetermined. Looked up from germline, CDR1 is DFQATT and CDR2 is SNEGSKA (reference sequence). V shed 6 bases and J shed 3 bases, with 8 bases lying between them. The CDR3 loop spans 11 amino acids.

This chain uses TRBV2 with TRBJ1-1; maybe TRBD1 (5 bases). Between the trimmed V and J ends, which lost 4 bases and 6 bases, there was a span of 12 bases. Germline CDR1 SNHLY, CDR2 FYNNEI. The CDR3 extends over 13 amino acids. CDR3 amino acids: CASSGARDAEAFF. Here the CDR3 DNA reads TGTGCCAGCAGTGGCGCCAGGGACGCTGAAGCTTTCTTT.

The V gene is TRBV5-1, the J gene TRBJ2-1, with D tentatively TRBD1 or TRBD2 (5 bases each). Trimming shortened V by 7 bases and J by 10 bases, and 18 bases separated the two germline ends. Germline V gene sequence: CDR1 SGHRS, CDR2 YFSETQ. This CDR3 spans 13 amino acids. The CDR3 DNA is TGCGCCAGCTCCAGGGACGCCGGTAGAGAGCAGTTCTTC. Residues: CASSRDAGREQFF.

In this sample, this clone turned up once. Other nucleotide sequences in the sample specify the same CDR3. The CDR3 coding sequence is TGTGCCAGCAGTTTGTCCCCGGGGATCTATGGCTACACCTTC. The encoded protein is CASSLSPGIYGYTF. This chain joins TRBV28 and TRBJ1-2, with D unclear. CDR3 size: 14 residues. V shed 3 bases and J shed 4 bases, with 12 bases lying between them. Germline V gene sequence: CDR1 MDHEN, CDR2 SYDVKM.

V usage is TRBV25-1 and J usage is TRBJ2-2, with a possible D match to TRBD2 (6 bases). V shed 6 bases and J shed 9 bases, with 20 bases lying between them. Germline loops: CDR1 MGHDK, CDR2 SYGVNS. The CDR3 is made up of 15 amino acids. CDR3 DNA sequence: TGTGCCAGCAGGCCCCCCGGGAGCTTCAGCCGGGAGCTGTTTTTT. It is translated as CASRPPGSFSRELFF.

Turning to this clone: The sample contains more than one DNA sequence encoding this CDR3. Here the CDR3 DNA reads TGCGCCAGCAGCTTGGGGACTAGCGTTACCTACGAGCAGTACTTC. It encodes CASSLGTSVTYEQYF. The chain is built from TRBV5-1 and TRBJ2-7; 9 bases line up with TRBD2. The germline V gene encodes CDR1 SGHRS and CDR2 YFSETQ. V lost 0 bases and J lost 2; bases outside the gene matches: 3. The CDR3 totals 15 residues. Full variable domain (rest looked up from reference TRBV5-1 and TRBJ2-7): KAGVTQTPRYLIKTRGQQVTLSCSPISGHRSVSWYQQTPGQGLQFLFEYFSETQRNKGNFPGRFSGRQFSNSRSEMNVSTLELGDSALYLCASSLGTSVTYEQYFGPGTRLTVT.

The chain couples TRBV28 to TRBJ2-5, with TRBD2 identical over 7 bases. V lost 8 bases and J lost 2; bases outside the gene matches: 5. Germline values: CDR1 MDHEN, CDR2 SYDVKM. The CDR3 totals 13 residues. CDR3 coding DNA: TGTGCCAGCGGTGGGGACTATCAAGAGACCCAGTACTTC. Translation: CASGGDYQETQYF. Looking up the rest from reference TRBV28 and TRBJ2-5 gives the full variable domain: DVKVTQSSRYLVKRTGEKVFLECVQDMDHENMFWYRQDPGLGLRLIYFSYDVKMKEKGDIPEGYSVSREKKERFSLILESASTNQTSMYLCASGGDYQETQYFGPGTRLLVL.

The gene calls are TRBV7-7 and TRBJ2-2; D gene unclear. Per the germline V gene, CDR1 is SSHAT and CDR2 is FNYEAQ (reference sequence). V lost 1 base to trimming and J lost 4 bases, with 10 bases between them. This CDR3 is built from 15 residues. The CDR3 DNA reads TGTGCCAGCAGCTTAGGCGCATCGGGCACCGGGGAGCTGTTTTTT. Its protein product is CASSLGASGTGELFF. The full variable domain, completed using reference TRBV7-7 and TRBJ2-2, is GAGVSQSPRYKVTKRGQDVTLRCDPISSHATLYWYQQALGQGPEFLTYFNYEAQPDKSGLPSDRFSAERPEGSISTLTIQRTEQRDSAMYRCASSLGASGTGELFFGEGSRLTVL.

V gene TRBV7-3 combines with J gene TRBJ1-1, with unresolved D. The CDR3 spans 14 residues. Germline V CDR1 and CDR2: SGHTA, FQGTGA. Trimming stripped 0 bases from V and 4 bases from J, with 9 bases between. CDR3 coding DNA: TGTGCCAGCAGCTTAACGTCCCGGGGCACTGAAGCTTTCTTT. This encodes CASSLTSRGTEAFF.

The rearrangement uses TRBV5-6 and TRBJ2-7; D is unclear. This CDR3 is 12 amino acids long. The ends were cut back, 3 bases at V and 2 bases at J, with 6 bases in the middle. Germline CDR1 SGHDT, CDR2 YYEEEE. The CDR3 loop is CASSSKTYEQYF. Written as DNA, the CDR3 is TGTGCCAGCAGCTCCAAAACCTACGAGCAGTACTTC.

This chain links TRBV19 with TRBJ2-6, with D tentatively TRBD1 (5 bases). Germline loops: CDR1 LNHDA, CDR2 SQIVND (reference sequence). This CDR3 is 16 amino acids long. The germline V and J ends were trimmed by 3 bases and 0 bases, with 9 bases remaining between them. The CDR3 DNA sequence: TGTGCCAGTAGTATTAGTGGGGCCTCTGGGGCCAACGTCCTGACTTTC. Translation gives CASSISGASGANVLTF.

This clone appeared a few times. This rearrangement joins TRBV9 to TRBJ1-1; D unresolved. The V gene lost 4 bases and the J gene lost 0 bases, with 16 bases spanning the gap. This CDR3 spans 16 amino acids. Per the germline V gene, CDR1 is SGDLS and CDR2 is YYNGEE. The CDR3 loop is CASSPRGGSMNTEAFF. Here the CDR3 DNA reads TGTGCCAGCAGCCCCCGCGGAGGGAGTATGAACACTGAAGCTTTCTTT.

A few counts support this clone. The chain couples TRBV6-5 to TRBJ1-5, with a possible D match to TRBD1 (5 bases). Trimming left V 0 bases short and J 7 bases short, with 10 bases between. The CDR3 runs 14 residues. CDR1 is MNHEY, CDR2 SVGAGI, per germline. CDR3 residues: CASSYSREFQPQHF. The CDR3 bases are TGTGCCAGCAGTTACTCCAGGGAATTCCAGCCCCAGCATTTT.

The rearrangement uses TRBV2 and TRBJ1-1; no firm D call. CDR1 and CDR2 (germline): SNHLY, FYNNEI. Between the trimmed V and J ends, which lost 6 bases and 0 bases, there was a span of 17 bases. This CDR3 contains 16 residues. CDR3 sequence: CASRGPGRSLNTEAFF. The CDR3 DNA follows: TGTGCCAGCAGGGGTCCGGGTCGCTCGTTGAACACTGAAGCTTTCTTT. Together with reference TRBV2 and TRBJ1-1, the CDR3 gives the full variable domain: EPEVTQTPSHQVTQMGQEVILRCVPISNHLYFYWYRQILGQKVEFLVSFYNNEISEKSEIFDDQFSVERPDGSNFTLKIRSTKLEDSAMYFCASRGPGRSLNTEAFFGQGTRLTVV.

The chain has TRBV19 and TRBJ2-7; D gene uncertain. Germline-derived CDR1 and CDR2 are LNHDA and SQIVND (reference sequence). V lost 5 bases, J lost 2 bases, and 13 bases lay in between. This CDR3 region has 14 residues. The CDR3 loop reads CASSVVFKPYEQYF. The DNA for the CDR3 is TGTGCCAGTAGTGTTGTCTTCAAGCCCTACGAGCAGTACTTC.

As to this clone: At one end the junction does not follow the germline gene, possibly because of a read error. The chain uses TRBV4-1 and TRBJ2-1, with 7 bases identical to TRBD2. Germline V gene data show CDR1 as MGHRA and CDR2 as YSYEKL. This CDR3 has 14 residues. The CDR3 reads CGSKGAGAYNEQFF. The CDR3 nucleotides are TGTGGGAGCAAAGGGGCGGGGGCCTACAATGAGCAGTTCTTC.

The chain combines TRBV11-3 with TRBJ1-1; 7 bases are shared with TRBD1. The CDR3 runs to 14 residues. Per germline, CDR1 SGHNT and CDR2 YENEEA. Trimming cost V 7 bases and J 0 bases; bases outside gene matches: 5. CDR3 sequence: CASIYQGVNTEAFF. The CDR3 nucleotides are TGTGCCAGCATCTACCAGGGGGTGAACACTGAAGCTTTCTTT.

J is TRBJ1-4 and V is TRBV10-3; D is ambiguous. Germline CDR1 is ENHRY and CDR2 is SYGVKD. This CDR3 has 13 residues. Trimming cost V 3 bases and J 6 bases, with 8 bases left between them. This chain's CDR3 is CAISDTVDEKLFF. The CDR3 DNA reads TGTGCCATCAGTGACACCGTCGATGAAAAACTGTTTTTT.

This chain joins TRBV10-2 and TRBJ2-1; 7 bases match TRBD2. Trimming took 3 bases from V and 14 from J; bases not matched to a gene: 7. The CDR3 contains 12 residues. Germline values: CDR1 WSHSY, CDR2 SAAADI. CDR3 sequence reads: CASSDSGGGKFF. The CDR3, as DNA: TGCGCCAGCAGTGATTCGGGGGGAGGGAAGTTCTTC.

As concerns this clone: Other DNA sequences from this sample encode an identical CDR3 as well. J is TRBJ1-1 and V is TRBV28; TRBD1 matches 7 bases. The CDR3 length is 13 residues. Losses at the gene ends were 6 bases for V and 3 bases for J; bases not matched to a gene: 4. Per the germline V gene, CDR1 is MDHEN and CDR2 is SYDVKM. This CDR3 reads CASRLDRYTEAFF. The CDR3 region has the DNA TGTGCCAGCAGACTGGACAGGTACACTGAAGCTTTCTTT.

The chain has TRBV5-1 and TRBJ2-3; no definite D call. V was clipped by 4 bases and J by 2 bases, with 14 bases between them. CDR3 length: 15 amino acids. Germline CDR1 SGHRS, CDR2 YFSETQ. This chain's CDR3 is CASSRGLPHTDTQYF. The CDR3 DNA reads as TGCGCCAGCAGCCGAGGCCTTCCTCACACAGATACGCAGTATTTT.

The rearrangement links TRBV10-3 to TRBJ2-3; TRBD2 matches 12 bases. Trimming took 0 bases from V and 6 from J; bases not matched to a gene: 10. CDR1 is ENHRY and CDR2 is SYGVKD in the germline V gene. This CDR3 contains 18 residues. CDR3 loop: CAISESAVGLAGRDTQYF. CDR3 sequence (DNA): TGTGCCATCAGTGAGTCGGCGGTTGGACTAGCGGGGCGGGATACGCAGTATTTT.

The chain has TRBV19 and TRBJ1-2; D gene unclear. CDR3 length equals 15 residues. V shed 1 base and J shed 4 bases, with 13 bases lying between them. Germline assignment: CDR1 LNHDA and CDR2 SQIVND (reference sequence). CDR3 in amino acids: CASSIVVGNSYGYTF. The CDR3 DNA is TGTGCCAGTAGTATAGTAGTCGGCAATTCCTATGGCTACACCTTC.